The 31 T cell receptor beta chains listed next were all sequenced from one sample in a study of Ad26.COV2.S vaccination and SARS-CoV-2 variants (dated by TCRdb to the early 2020s). What the treatment or condition label conveys for this sample: roughly 18 received Ad26.COV2.S at low or high dose, single or two shots; roughly 5 received placebo; per-sample allocation not given. Repertoires of vaccine and placebo recipients were sequenced from samples collected on day 63 after the first injection. The library was obtained by the immunoSEQ multiplex PCR assay. Entries here come from immuneACCESS through TCRdb and include only in-frame sequences with V and J called. Some clones fail to appear in such tables; in the studies checked, an unresolved V gene covers under half of the shortfall, and the cause of the remainder is unknown. Across this sample there are roughly 700,000 clones, with roughly 90% seen only once. The top ten constitute 1.5% of the sample.

The source material was peripheral blood, sampled in a trial of Ad26.COV2.S vaccine versus placebo. The origin of the receptors is a person aged 18-65 years who received the Ad26.COV2.S COVID-19 vaccine or a placebo.

The J gene is TRBJ1-6, the V gene TRBV7-9; 7 nucleotides match TRBD1. V shed 5 bases and J 10 bases; nucleotides not matched to a gene: 11. The CDR3 covers 15 residues. Germline V gene data show CDR1 as SEHNR and CDR2 as FQNEAQ (reference sequence). The CDR3 here is CASSAQQGMGSPLHF. In nucleotides, the CDR3 is TGTGCCAGCAGCGCACAACAGGGGATGGGATCACCCCTCCACTTT.

The chain has TRBV3-1 (or the pseudogene TRBV3-2) and TRBJ1-5; possibly TRBD1 for D (5 bases). The germline gives CDR1 LGHDT, CDR2 YNNKEL (reference sequence). The CDR3 loop spans 14 amino acids. The V end was cut by 2 bases, the J end by 6 bases, with 11 bases between. In DNA form, the CDR3 reads TGTGCCAGCAGCCAACGGGGGGACGGTCAGCCCCAGCATTTT. It is translated as CASSQRGDGQPQHF.

The chain employs TRBV7-9 and TRBJ2-3, with 7 nucleotides matching TRBD1. Germline values: CDR1 SEHNR, CDR2 FQNEAQ (reference sequence). The CDR3 totals 15 residues. The junction had 7 bases not matched to a gene; V was cut back by 2 bases and J by 5 bases. The CDR3 coding sequence is TGTGCCAGCAGCTTACTCGCAGGGGGAATAGATACGCAGTATTTT. Its translation is CASSLLAGGIDTQYF.

A note on this clone: The same CDR3 is also encoded by other DNA sequences in this sample. J is TRBJ2-1 and V is TRBV2; D uncertain. V lost 6 bases and J lost 3, with 3 bases in between. The CDR3 is made up of 11 amino acids. Germline V lookup: CDR1 SNHLY, CDR2 FYNNEI. The DNA for the CDR3 is TGTGCCAGCAGGAACTACAATGAGCAGTTCTTC. Translation: CASRNYNEQFF.

In DNA, the CDR3 is TGTGCCAGCAGCCTGAACTTGCAAGGATCTAAATCAGATACGCAGTATTTT. Translated: CASSLNLQGSKSDTQYF. This chain links TRBV11-2 with TRBJ2-3, with D unresolved. This CDR3 has 17 amino acids. Germline CDR1 SGHAT, CDR2 FQNNGV. V was clipped by 5 bases and J by 4 bases, with 22 bases between them. The entire variable domain, with the rest obtained from reference TRBV11-2 and TRBJ2-3, is as follows: EAGVAQSPRYKIIEKRQSVAFWCNPISGHATLYWYQQILGQGPKLLIQFQNNGVVDDSQLPKDRFSAERLKGVDSTLKIQPAKLEDSAVYLCASSLNLQGSKSDTQYFGPGTRLTVL.

This clone was detected only once. The V call is TRBV9, the J call TRBJ2-5; D remains unclear. CDR1 is SGDLS and CDR2 is YYNGEE in the germline V gene. CDR3 size: 15 residues. V was pared by 4 bases and J by 1 base, with 14 bases between. CDR3 amino acids: CASSPRPGSQETQYF. The CDR3 bases are TGTGCCAGCAGCCCCCGACCGGGCTCCCAAGAGACCCAGTACTTC.

This sequence joins TRBV3-1 (or the pseudogene TRBV3-2) and TRBJ2-1; D unclear. The CDR3 sequence is 16 residues long. From germline, CDR1 is LGHDT and CDR2 YNNKEL (reference sequence). V lost 2 bases, J lost 4 bases, and 15 bases lay in between. The CDR3 sequence is CASSQPKSPVYNEQFF. CDR3 sequence (DNA): TGTGCCAGCAGCCAACCAAAGTCCCCAGTTTACAATGAGCAGTTCTTC.

The CDR3 sequence: CATGYRETQYF. In DNA form, the CDR3 reads TGTGCCACAGGGTATCGGGAGACCCAGTACTTC. The V and J genes are TRBV15 and TRBJ2-5; no clear D gene. Germline CDR1 is LNHNV and CDR2 is YYDKDF (reference sequence). CDR3 length: 11 residues. With 9 bases removed from V and 5 bases from J, the gap between germline ends came to 10 bases.

The rearrangement uses TRBV5-1 and TRBJ2-3, with a possible D match to TRBD1 (6 bases). The CDR3 has 14 amino acids. V was cut by 4 bases and J by 2 bases, with 11 bases left in between. The germline gives CDR1 SGHRS, CDR2 YFSETQ. In DNA form, the CDR3 reads TGCGCCAGCAGCCCGGACAGCTACACAGATACGCAGTATTTT. It translates to CASSPDSYTDTQYF. Full variable domain (outside the CDR3, taken from reference TRBV5-1 and TRBJ2-3): KAGVTQTPRYLIKTRGQQVTLSCSPISGHRSVSWYQQTPGQGLQFLFEYFSETQRNKGNFPGRFSGRQFSNSRSEMNVSTLELGDSALYLCASSPDSYTDTQYFGPGTRLTVL.

J is TRBJ1-1 and V is TRBV5-4; D gene ambiguous. CDR1 and CDR2 (germline): SGHNT, YYREEE (reference sequence). CDR3 length equals 15 residues. V was clipped by 2 bases and J by 3 bases, with 14 bases between them. CDR3 region: CASSFLVGLDTEAFF. CDR3 coding DNA: TGTGCCAGCAGCTTCTTAGTAGGGTTAGACACTGAAGCTTTCTTT.

J is TRBJ2-1 and V is TRBV27; 7 positions match TRBD1. Germline CDR1 is MNHEY and CDR2 is SMNVEV (reference sequence). This CDR3 spans 14 amino acids. V lost 7 bases to trimming and J lost 3 bases; unmatched junction nucleotides: 6. DNA of the CDR3: TGTGCCAGCACCAGACAGGGTTTCTACAATGAGCAGTTCTTC. Amino acid sequence: CASTRQGFYNEQFF.

The chain uses TRBV7-9 and TRBJ1-5; TRBD1 aligns across 12 bases. Germline CDR1 is SEHNR and CDR2 is FQNEAQ (reference sequence). The CDR3 sequence is 15 residues long. The J segment lost 8 bases and the V segment lost 5 bases, leaving 7 bases of the junction unmatched. The CDR3 bases are TGTGCCAGCAGCCCAGGGACAGGGGGCTCGGAGCCCCAGCATTTT. Protein sequence: CASSPGTGGSEPQHF.

The chain joins TRBV7-3 to TRBJ2-1, with a possible D match to TRBD1 (5 bases). Trimming pared 5 bases from V and 5 bases from J, leaving 10 bases between. Germline V gene lookup returns CDR1 SGHTA and CDR2 FQGTGA. The CDR3 runs to 13 residues. CDR3 DNA: TGTGCCAGCAGCAGTCAGGGAAACAATGAGCAGTTCTTC. Residues: CASSSQGNNEQFF.

V and J are TRBV11-2 and TRBJ1-5; D is possibly TRBD1 (6 bases). There are 13 residues in the CDR3. The V end lost 4 bases, the J end lost 7 bases, and 11 bases lay between the germline ends. Germline-derived CDR1 and CDR2 are SGHAT and FQNNGV. In DNA, the CDR3 is TGTGCCAGCAGCTGGGGGCGGGAACAGCCCCAGCATTTT. Its protein is CASSWGREQPQHF.

The CDR3 DNA reads as TGTGCCAGCAGTTACAGGGAAAATCAGCCCCAGCATTTT. Encoded protein: CASSYRENQPQHF. The chain employs TRBV27 and TRBJ1-5; tentative D call: TRBD1 (6 bases). Germline V gene data show CDR1 as MNHEY and CDR2 as SMNVEV (reference sequence). The CDR3 extends over 13 amino acids. Trimming pared 4 bases from V and 4 bases from J, leaving 8 bases between.

This chain connects TRBV5-1 to TRBJ2-1; a weak D match, TRBD1 (6 bases). The CDR3 has 14 amino acids. The germline V and J ends were trimmed by 2 bases and 8 bases, with 14 bases remaining between them. Germline-derived CDR1 and CDR2 are SGHRS and YFSETQ. CDR3 in amino acids: CASSFPDRPHEQFF. CDR3 DNA: TGCGCCAGCAGCTTTCCGGACAGACCCCATGAGCAGTTCTTC.

This clone was recorded only once. The chain carries TRBV7-2 and TRBJ2-2, with 8 bases that match TRBD1. Germline V gene sequence: CDR1 SGHTA, CDR2 FQGNSA. There are 15 residues in the CDR3. V gave up 5 bases and J gave up 4 bases; unmatched junction bases: 6. The CDR3 loop reads CASSLRGPGTGELFF. The DNA of the CDR3 is TGTGCCAGCAGCCTCAGGGGGCCGGGCACCGGGGAGCTGTTTTTT.

The chain links TRBV12-3 or TRBV12-4 to TRBJ1-1, with TRBD1 matching 8 bases. V was pared by 6 bases and J by 5 bases, with 5 bases of the junction left unmatched. This CDR3 has 13 residues. The CDR3 nucleotides read TGTGCCAGCAGCACAACAGGGGGGACTGAAGCTTTCTTT. Protein: CASSTTGGTEAFF.

This clone was seen a few times. The J gene is TRBJ2-7, the V gene TRBV11-2; D possibly corresponds to TRBD1 (6 bases). The ends were cut back, 4 bases at V and 4 bases at J, with 14 bases in the middle. CDR3 length: 14 residues. Germline CDR1 SGHAT, CDR2 FQNNGV. The CDR3 bases are TGTGCCAGCAGCTCAGGACAGTTGGAATACGAGCAGTACTTC. Its protein product is CASSSGQLEYEQYF.

The chain employs TRBV29-1 and TRBJ2-2; TRBD1 matches at 11 bases. The germline V gene has CDR1 SQVTM and CDR2 ANQGSEA. This CDR3 comprises 13 residues. V trimming: 6 bases; J trimming: 4 bases; junction bases outside the gene matches: 1. The CDR3 sequence: CSVGTGGTGELFF. CDR3 bases: TGCAGCGTCGGGACAGGGGGCACCGGGGAGCTGTTTTTT.

The CDR3 sequence: CATGQGIYNEQFF. The CDR3 coding sequence is TGTGCCACCGGACAGGGAATATACAATGAGCAGTTCTTC. The chain links TRBV3-1 (or the pseudogene TRBV3-2) to TRBJ2-1; 8 nucleotides match TRBD1. The junction had 6 bases not matched to a gene; V was cut back by 10 bases and J by 4 bases. This CDR3 has 13 amino acids. Germline CDR1 LGHDT, CDR2 YNNKEL (reference sequence).

The CDR3 protein is CASSPINTGVYGYTF. Here the CDR3 DNA reads TGTGCCAGCAGCCCCATCAACACAGGAGTCTATGGCTACACCTTC. The chain recombines TRBV4-2 with TRBJ1-2, with D perhaps TRBD1 (5 bases). This CDR3 comprises 15 residues. Germline CDR1 reads LGHNA; CDR2 reads YNFKEQ. Trimming stripped 4 bases from V and 4 bases from J, with 16 bases between.

J is TRBJ2-5 and V is TRBV15; 9 bases agree with TRBD2. Germline CDR1 is LNHNV and CDR2 is YYDKDF (reference sequence). The CDR3 sequence is 17 residues long. Trimming took 0 bases from V and 5 from J; bases not matched to a gene: 10. The CDR3: CATSRDWVAGEGETQYF. The CDR3, as DNA: TGTGCCACCAGCAGAGATTGGGTAGCGGGAGAAGGCGAGACCCAGTACTTC.

In regard to this clone: Since a much larger clone is just one base distant, this may be a read error. V usage is TRBV7-8 and J usage is TRBJ2-2; 10 bases map to TRBD2. This CDR3 has 14 amino acids. The V and J ends lost 5 bases and 4 bases, in that order; junction bases with no gene match: 1. CDR1 SGHVS and CDR2 FQNEAQ come from the germline V gene. CDR3 loop: CASSRTSGTGELFF. CDR3 in DNA: TGTGCCAGCAGCCGGACTAGCGGCACCGGGGAGCTGTTTTTT.

The chain is built from TRBV4-3 and TRBJ2-7; D may be TRBD2 (7 bases). This CDR3 is built from 16 residues. Germline V gene data show CDR1 as LGHNA and CDR2 as YSLEER. V was shortened by 1 base and J by 4 bases, with 17 bases between the two germline ends. CDR3 sequence (DNA): TGCGCCAGCAGCCAAGCGAACGGCGCGGGGGCTTACGAGCAGTACTTC. Protein sequence: CASSQANGAGAYEQYF.

This clone has just a few counts. The V gene is TRBV6-4, the J gene TRBJ2-3; 10 nucleotides line up with TRBD2. The length of the CDR3 is 14 residues. V lost 5 bases and J lost 3; bases outside the gene matches: 2. CDR1 is MRHNA, CDR2 SNTAGT, per germline. CDR3 DNA sequence: TGTGCCAGCAGTCCAGCGGGGGGGACAGATACGCAGTATTTT. This translates into CASSPAGGTDTQYF.

The chain has TRBV6-5 and TRBJ1-2, with 7 bases aligning to TRBD1. V trimming: 7 bases; J trimming: 3 bases; junction bases outside the gene matches: 5. CDR1 is MNHEY, CDR2 SVGAGI, per germline. There are 13 residues in the CDR3. CDR3 region: CASKTGTDYGYTF. The CDR3 DNA reads as TGTGCCAGCAAAACCGGGACAGACTATGGCTACACCTTC.

This clone has only a few counts. Other DNA sequences of this sample code for an identical CDR3. The V and J genes are TRBV27 and TRBJ1-6; 7 nucleotides align to TRBD1. Germline V lookup: CDR1 MNHEY, CDR2 SMNVEV (reference sequence). This CDR3 contains 15 residues. Germline trimming cut 6 bases from V and 7 bases from J; bases unmatched to any gene: 9. The CDR3 loop reads CASRLRDRENSPLHF. CDR3 bases: TGTGCCAGCAGACTTAGGGACAGAGAGAATTCACCCCTCCACTTT.

Only one count was recorded for this clone. The chain recombines TRBV30 with TRBJ2-5; the D gene is possibly TRBD1 (6 bases). The CDR3 sequence is 16 residues long. CDR1 and CDR2 (germline): GTSNPN, SVGIG (reference sequence). V shed 4 bases and J shed 0 bases, with 18 bases lying between them. CDR3 region: CAWTDGQTPDQETQYF. As DNA, the CDR3 is TGTGCCTGGACCGACGGACAGACCCCGGACCAAGAGACCCAGTACTTC. Filled out from reference TRBV30 and TRBJ2-5, the complete variable domain reads SQTIHQWPATLVQPVGSPLSLECTVEGTSNPNLYWYRQAAGRGLQLLFYSVGIGQISSEVPQNLSASRPQDRQFILSSKKLLLSDSGFYLCAWTDGQTPDQETQYFGPGTRLLVL.

The chain employs TRBV7-9 and TRBJ2-3; 8 positions agree with TRBD1. The germline gives CDR1 SEHNR, CDR2 FQNEAQ (reference sequence). Trimming cost V 5 bases and J 4 bases; bases outside gene matches: 5. The CDR3 sequence is 14 residues long. Here the CDR3 reads CASSEGQGSDTQYF. The CDR3 nucleotides are TGTGCCAGCAGCGAAGGACAGGGTTCAGATACGCAGTATTTT.

The V gene is TRBV2, the J gene TRBJ1-5, with D possibly matching TRBD1 (5 bases). Germline V lookup: CDR1 SNHLY, CDR2 FYNNEI. The CDR3 runs to 14 residues. The V gene lost 8 bases and the J gene lost 0 bases, with 11 bases spanning the gap. This CDR3 reads CASREGYSNQPQHF. CDR3 DNA sequence: TGTGCCAGCCGGGAGGGGTATAGCAATCAGCCCCAGCATTTT.